This TCR beta chain was sequenced in a study of early T cells in non-severe SARS-CoV-2 infection. Study-level information: The sequenced material was bulk RNA from unsorted whole blood, and its chains were unpaired. Study-wide points: Private and CD4 specificities were missed by VDJdb matching, skewed to anti-spike CD8.

Per germline, CDR1 GTSNPN and CDR2 SVGIG (reference sequence). V lost 0 bases and J lost 10, with 12 bases in between. The CDR3 length is 12 residues. Each cDNA molecule carried a unique molecular identifier. TCRdb redid the calling of the 5' RACE reads with MiXCR, one entry per CDR3 protein. The data hold about 33,000 distinct CDR3 sequences, with around 6% observed a single time. There are many counts of this clonotype. What it recognizes is unknown. This receptor was identified in an adult who was a healthcare worker with PCR-confirmed SARS-CoV-2 infection or an uninfected control (not recorded which). Sequenced input: whole blood. The chain has TRBV30 and TRBJ1-1; D is unresolved. The CDR3 DNA follows: TGTGCCTGGAGTGTATCGGGCACAACAGCTTTCTTT. This codes for CAWSVSGTTAFF.